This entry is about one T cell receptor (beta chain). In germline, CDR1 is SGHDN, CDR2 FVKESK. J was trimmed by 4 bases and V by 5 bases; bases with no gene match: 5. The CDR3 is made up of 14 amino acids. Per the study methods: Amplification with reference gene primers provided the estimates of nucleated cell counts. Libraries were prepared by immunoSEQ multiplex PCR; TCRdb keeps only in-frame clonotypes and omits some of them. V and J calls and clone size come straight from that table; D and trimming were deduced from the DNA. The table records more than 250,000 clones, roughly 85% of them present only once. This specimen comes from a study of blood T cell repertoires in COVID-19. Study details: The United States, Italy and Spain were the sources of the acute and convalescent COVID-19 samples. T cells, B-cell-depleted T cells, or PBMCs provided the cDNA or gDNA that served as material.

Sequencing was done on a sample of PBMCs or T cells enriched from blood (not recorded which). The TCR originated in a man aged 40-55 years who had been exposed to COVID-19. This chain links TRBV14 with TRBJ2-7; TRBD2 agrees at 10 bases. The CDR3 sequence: CASSSRTSGYEQYF. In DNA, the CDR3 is TGTGCCAGCAGCTCCCGGACTAGCGGTTACGAGCAGTACTTC.